The rows below give T cell receptor beta chains drawn from one sample of a study of T-cell memory formation after mild COVID-19. TCRdb re-derived calls from the 5' RACE reads in MiXCR, one entry per CDR3 protein. Of 530,000 or so distinct CDR3 sequences listed, around 16% are singletons. Sequencing was carried out using PBMCs or a T cell subset sorted from them (not recorded which). Every receptor here comes from an adult woman who had mild COVID-19 (a few samples of this study predate the infection). Cell type and time point are not known. The CDR3 runs from the conserved cysteine through the conserved F or W. A D gene is named only where the DNA matches it firmly. The size of a clone is reported for some rows only, either as once, few or many, or as a class for expanded clones.

d_call	clone_size	v_call	j_call	cdr3_length	cdr3_nt	cdr3_aa
TRBD2	.	TRBV7-9	TRBJ2-5	13	TGTGCCAGCACCCGCGGGGGGTTGGAGACCCAGTACTTC	CASTRGGLETQYF
TRBD2	.	TRBV5-4	TRBJ2-7	15	TGTGCCAGCAGCTTGGATAGCGGGAGACGGTACGAGCAGTACTTC	CASSLDSGRRYEQYF
.	few	TRBV27	TRBJ1-5	13	TGTGCCAGCAGCGGGCCGGGACCGGGGCCCCAGCATTTT	CASSGPGPGPQHF
.	few	TRBV6-2/TRBV6-3	TRBJ2-7	12	TGTGCCAGCAGTTGGACTTTCGACGAGCAGTACTTC	CASSWTFDEQYF
.	.	TRBV15	TRBJ2-1	13	TGTGCCACCAAGGCACGCGGTGGCAATGAGCAGTTCTTC	CATKARGGNEQFF
TRBD1	few	TRBV6-5	TRBJ2-5	16	TGTGCCAGCAGGTCAACCGGGACAGGGTTACAAGAGACCCAGTACTTC	CASRSTGTGLQETQYF
.	few	TRBV11-1	TRBJ2-5	12	TGTGCCAGCAGCTTATCACAGGGTACCCAGTACTTC	CASSLSQGTQYF
TRBD1	few	TRBV24-1	TRBJ2-5	13	TGTGCCACCAGCAGGGGGTGGCAAGAGACCCAGTACTTC	CATSRGWQETQYF
TRBD1	once	TRBV15	TRBJ1-4	16	TGTGCCACCAGCCACGATACAGGGGGCGCAGGAGAAAAACTGTTTTTT	CATSHDTGGAGEKLFF
.	few	TRBV5-6	TRBJ2-7	13	TGTGCCAGCAGCTCGGGCTGGGGGCAGGAGCAGTACTTC	CASSSGWGQEQYF
.	.	TRBV3-1	TRBJ2-5	14	TGTGCCAGCAGCCAAAGGGGGAGCCAAGAGACCCAGTACTTC	CASSQRGSQETQYF